The rows below give T cell receptor beta chains drawn from one sample of a study of blood T cell repertoires in COVID-19. Profiling relied on immunoSEQ multiplex PCR, and the TCRdb table lists in-frame clones only, not all of them. The sample shows tens of thousands of clones, about 81% of them seen only once. Sequenced: peripheral blood. Receptors were obtained from a woman aged 80 or older with acute or convalescent COVID-19. CDR3s include the opening cysteine and the closing phenylalanine or tryptophan. The D gene is left open where the match is weak.

TRBJ2-2	TRBV5-1	TRBD2	CASSYYVTSGSIVGELFF
TRBJ1-2	TRBV18	NA	CASSPRVSTGNKDYGYTF
TRBJ2-1	TRBV5-1	TRBD2	CASSRLATDNEQFF
TRBJ1-3	TRBV6-6	NA	CASSLDSRISGNTIYF
TRBJ2-1	TRBV29-1	NA	CSAQRDFNEQFF
TRBJ2-5	TRBV29-1	TRBD2	CSVAGTSGKETQYF
TRBJ2-2	TRBV11-3	NA	CASSLVAGFTGELFF
TRBJ2-7	TRBV5-1	TRBD1	CASSLAGQGPAYEQYF
TRBJ2-4	TRBV2	TRBD1	CASRGTGNIQYF
TRBJ2-1	TRBV20-1	NA	CSASSGDYNEQFF
TRBJ1-5	TRBV29-1	TRBD1	CSVTGGGNQPQHF
TRBJ1-5	TRBV10-3	TRBD1	CAISVGQGGGQPQHF
TRBJ2-3	TRBV27	TRBD2	CASTGLAGVGTDTQYF
TRBJ2-1	TRBV11-2	NA	CASSNRVGLEQFF
TRBJ2-1	TRBV19	NA	CASSILTPSPVIDEQFF
TRBJ2-7	TRBV5-1	TRBD2	CATSTTSGSYEQYF
TRBJ2-3	TRBV5-1	TRBD2	CASSPYSGIGDTQYF
TRBJ1-6	TRBV7-9	TRBD1	CASSLVTGTGYSPLHF
TRBJ1-2	TRBV19	NA	CATDWGPPNYGYTF
TRBJ2-1	TRBV19	TRBD2	CASSIRGGPSEQFF
TRBJ1-6	TRBV5-4	NA	CASSPGGSKSSYNSPLHF
TRBJ1-5	TRBV27	NA	CASSPAGHQPQHF
TRBJ1-2	TRBV19	TRBD1	CASSIVPGQVDYGYTF
TRBJ2-7	TRBV3-1/TRBV3-2	TRBD1	CASSRQGSYEQYF
TRBJ2-1	TRBV7-3	TRBD2	CASSGTSGSKSYNEQFF
TRBJ1-2	TRBV29-1	TRBD1	CSVAWDRVMGYTF
TRBJ2-2	TRBV4-2	TRBD2	CASSQLGLALSLGELFF
TRBJ2-7	TRBV3-1/TRBV3-2	TRBD1	CASSPGGEQYF
TRBJ1-2	TRBV7-9	TRBD1	CASSLAPGQNYGYTF
TRBJ1-2	TRBV5-6	TRBD1	CASSGRDSRLGYGYTF
TRBJ2-1	TRBV15	NA	CATSRDVGGYNEQFF
TRBJ2-7	TRBV6-5	NA	CASRANTNSYEQYF
TRBJ2-3	TRBV14	NA	CASSQGRPQGDTQYF
TRBJ2-3	TRBV5-1	NA	CASSWGAGGTDTQYF
TRBJ1-2	TRBV28	NA	CASSFLDSYGYTF
TRBJ2-3	TRBV3-1/TRBV3-2	TRBD2	CASSQGLAGGADTQYF
TRBJ1-4	TRBV18	NA	CASSPSGMRDEKLFF
TRBJ2-4	TRBV10-1	TRBD1	CASSETGAAKNIQYF
TRBJ1-4	TRBV5-1	NA	CASSKDTGLGAEKLFF
TRBJ2-1	TRBV5-5	TRBD2	CASSGRGEGHNEQFF
TRBJ2-5	TRBV5-1	TRBD1	CASSLGQGQETQYF